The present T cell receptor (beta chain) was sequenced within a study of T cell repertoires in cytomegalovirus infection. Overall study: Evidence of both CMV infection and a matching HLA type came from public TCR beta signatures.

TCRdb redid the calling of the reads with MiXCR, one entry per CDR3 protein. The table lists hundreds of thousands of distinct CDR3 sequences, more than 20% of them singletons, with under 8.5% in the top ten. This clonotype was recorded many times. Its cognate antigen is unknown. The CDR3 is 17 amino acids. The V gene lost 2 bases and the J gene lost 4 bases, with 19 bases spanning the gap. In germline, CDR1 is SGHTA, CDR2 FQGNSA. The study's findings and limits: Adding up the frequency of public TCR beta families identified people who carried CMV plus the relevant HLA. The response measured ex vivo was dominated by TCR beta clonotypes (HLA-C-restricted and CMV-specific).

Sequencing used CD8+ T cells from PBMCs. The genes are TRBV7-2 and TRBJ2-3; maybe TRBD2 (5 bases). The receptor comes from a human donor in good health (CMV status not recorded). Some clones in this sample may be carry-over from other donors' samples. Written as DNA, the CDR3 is TGTGCCAGCAGCTTATGGAGAGGGATCCCTTACGCAGATACGCAGTATTTT. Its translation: CASSLWRGIPYADTQYF.